This T cell receptor beta chain is from a study of shared clonotypes between healthy human individuals. Study-wide points: How much donors shared clonotypes was expected to be affected by sequencing depth. Shared clonotypes across all four donors exceeded non-shared ones in generation probability. It was the few donors that limited the genetic and exposure-history diversity represented.

Here immunoSEQ multiplex PCR was the method, and the copy in TCRdb shows in-frame clones only, minus some. The sample lists approximately 1.5 million clones; around 98% were seen once. V gave up 2 bases and J gave up 4 bases, with 12 bases separating them. This CDR3 has 15 amino acids. Germline-derived CDR1 and CDR2 are MNHEY and SVGAGI. This clone was seen a single time. Its specificity is not known. This clonotype was obtained from a man aged 25-40 years in good health. Sequencing was carried out using naive CD4+ T cells sorted from blood. Subset of the sample: CD45RA+ positively selected. J is TRBJ2-1 and V is TRBV6-5, with D possibly called TRBD1 or TRBD2 (5 bases each). The CDR3 is CASSYGGVNYNEQFF. The CDR3 DNA reads TGTGCCAGCAGTTACGGGGGAGTTAATTACAATGAGCAGTTCTTC.